This T cell receptor (beta chain) was documented in a study of blood T cell repertoires in COVID-19. The overall study: Acute and convalescent COVID-19 samples came from the United States, Italy and Spain.

Using immunoSEQ multiplex PCR, the repertoire was profiled, and TCRdb retains in-frame clones only, with some absent. The repertoire holds roughly 78,000 clones, around four fifths seen once, with 18% in the top ten. Trimming removed 4 bases from V and 5 bases from J, with 5 bases in between. The CDR3 has 11 residues. Germline CDR1 SNHLY, CDR2 FYNNEI. V usage is TRBV2 and J usage is TRBJ2-5, with D perhaps matching TRBD1 (5 bases). This receptor was taken from a woman of 80 years or more with acute or convalescent COVID-19. Sequenced: peripheral blood. CDR3: CASSGGETQYF. The CDR3 DNA reads as TGTGCCAGCAGTGGGGGCGAGACCCAGTACTTC. Variable domain in full (rest from reference TRBV2 and TRBJ2-5): EPEVTQTPSHQVTQMGQEVILRCVPISNHLYFYWYRQILGQKVEFLVSFYNNEISEKSEIFDDQFSVERPDGSNFTLKIRSTKLEDSAMYFCASSGGETQYFGPGTRLLVL.